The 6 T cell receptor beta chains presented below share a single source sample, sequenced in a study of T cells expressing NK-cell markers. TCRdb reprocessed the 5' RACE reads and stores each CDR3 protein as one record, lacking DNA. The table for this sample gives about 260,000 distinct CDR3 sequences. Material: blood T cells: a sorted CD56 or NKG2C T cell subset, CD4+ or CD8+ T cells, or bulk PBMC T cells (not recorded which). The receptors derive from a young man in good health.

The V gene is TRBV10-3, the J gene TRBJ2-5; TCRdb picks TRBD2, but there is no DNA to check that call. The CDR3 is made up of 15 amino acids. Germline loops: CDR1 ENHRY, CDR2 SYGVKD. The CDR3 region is CAIRPGLAGSETQYF.

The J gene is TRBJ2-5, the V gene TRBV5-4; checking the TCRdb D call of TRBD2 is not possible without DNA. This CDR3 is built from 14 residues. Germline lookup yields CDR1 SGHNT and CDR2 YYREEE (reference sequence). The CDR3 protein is CASSIGRGEETQYF.

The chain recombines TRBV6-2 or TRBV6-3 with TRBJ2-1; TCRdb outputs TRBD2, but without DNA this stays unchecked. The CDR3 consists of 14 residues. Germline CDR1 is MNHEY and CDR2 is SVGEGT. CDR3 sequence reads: CASSYPAGEGEQFF.

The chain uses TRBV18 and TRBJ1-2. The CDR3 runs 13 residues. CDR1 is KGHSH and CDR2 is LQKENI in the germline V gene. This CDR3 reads CASSRDSGYGYTF.

CDR3 residues: CSVQQGQTDTQYF. The chain employs TRBV20-1 and TRBJ2-3; checking the TCRdb D call of TRBD1 is not possible without DNA. This CDR3 is built from 13 residues. Germline V lookup: CDR1 DFQATT, CDR2 SNEGSKA (reference sequence).

CDR3 sequence: CASSSRDREVEKLFF. The V call is TRBV9, the J call TRBJ1-4; TCRdb's D call, TRBD1, is unchecked because there is no DNA. Germline V gene lookup returns CDR1 SGDLS and CDR2 YYNGEE. This CDR3 is built from 15 residues.